The source of this T cell receptor (beta chain) is a study of beta chain features in type 1 diabetes. At the level of the study: Cell yields, gender and age were similar in healthy donors and patients.

General study results and limits: The VDJ junctions of type 1 diabetes patients carried fewer insertions and more deletions. In all four CD4+ subsets, TCRB CDR3 length was significantly, moderately reduced in type 1 diabetes.

Expressed TCRB transcripts were sequenced after all isolated RNA was converted to cDNA. Here immunoSEQ multiplex PCR was the method, and the copy in TCRdb shows in-frame clones only, minus some. This table holds 600,000 to 750,000 clones, about an eighth found once. Sorting based on CD45RO/CCR7/CD25/CD127/CD95/CD27 separated CD4+ naive, central memory, regulatory and stem cell-like memory cells. Purity exceeded 95% in all sorted populations. This clone was picked up a small number of times. Its antigen is unidentified. The origin of this receptor is a man aged 25 to 40 with type 1 diabetes. The sequenced material came from naive CD4+ T cells from blood.

The CDR3 region is CSVGGGSTDHEQYF. CDR3 in DNA: TGCAGCGTGGGAGGAGGCAGCACGGACCACGAGCAGTACTTC. J is TRBJ2-7 and V is TRBV29-1, with D possibly TRBD2 on 6 matching bases. Deletions cut 6 bases from V and 5 bases from J, with 20 bases between. The CDR3 contains 14 residues. CDR1 is SQVTM and CDR2 is ANQGSEA in the germline V gene.